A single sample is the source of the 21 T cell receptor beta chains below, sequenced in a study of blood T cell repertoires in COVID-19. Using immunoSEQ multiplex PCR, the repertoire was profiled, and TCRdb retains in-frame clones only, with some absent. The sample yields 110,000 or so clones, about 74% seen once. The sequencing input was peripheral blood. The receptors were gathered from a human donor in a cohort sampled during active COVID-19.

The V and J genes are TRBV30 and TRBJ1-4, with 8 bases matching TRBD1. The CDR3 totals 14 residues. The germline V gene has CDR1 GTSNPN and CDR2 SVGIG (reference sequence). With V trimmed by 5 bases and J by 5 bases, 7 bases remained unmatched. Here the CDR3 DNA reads TGTGCCTGGGGGGACAGGTGGGGAAATGAAAAACTGTTTTTT. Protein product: CAWGDRWGNEKLFF.

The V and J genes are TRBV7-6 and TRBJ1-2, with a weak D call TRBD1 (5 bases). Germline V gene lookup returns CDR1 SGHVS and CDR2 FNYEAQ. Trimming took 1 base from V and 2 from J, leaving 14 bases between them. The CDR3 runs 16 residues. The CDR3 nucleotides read TGTGCCAGCAGCTTAGGTTCCTGGCGGGACAACTATGGCTACACCTTC. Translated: CASSLGSWRDNYGYTF.

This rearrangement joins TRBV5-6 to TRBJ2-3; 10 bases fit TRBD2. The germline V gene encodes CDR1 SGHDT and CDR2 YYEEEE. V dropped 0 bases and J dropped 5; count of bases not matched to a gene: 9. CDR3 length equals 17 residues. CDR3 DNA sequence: TGTGCCAGCAGCTTGGGGAGCGGGAGGGGGAATAGAGATACGCAGTATTTT. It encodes CASSLGSGRGNRDTQYF.

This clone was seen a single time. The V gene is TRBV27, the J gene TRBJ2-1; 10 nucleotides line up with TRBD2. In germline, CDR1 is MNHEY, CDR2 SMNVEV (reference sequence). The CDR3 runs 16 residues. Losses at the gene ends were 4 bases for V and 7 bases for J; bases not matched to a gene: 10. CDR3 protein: CASSSEAGGMFNEQFF. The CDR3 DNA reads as TGTGCCAGCAGTTCTGAAGCGGGAGGGATGTTTAATGAGCAGTTCTTC.

The CDR3 coding sequence is TGTGCCAGCAGCTTGACTAGCGGGGCGGAGACCCAGTACTTC. It codes for CASSLTSGAETQYF. V gene TRBV5-6 combines with J gene TRBJ2-5; 10 positions match TRBD2. Germline CDR1 and CDR2: SGHDT and YYEEEE. J lost 5 bases, V lost 1 base, and 2 bases had no gene match. This CDR3 has 14 amino acids.

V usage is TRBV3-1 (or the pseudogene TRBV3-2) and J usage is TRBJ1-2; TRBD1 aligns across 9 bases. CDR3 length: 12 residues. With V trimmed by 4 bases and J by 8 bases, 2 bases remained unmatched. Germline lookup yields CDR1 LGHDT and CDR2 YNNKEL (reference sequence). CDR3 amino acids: CASSLGTGGYTF. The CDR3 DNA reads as TGTGCCAGCAGCCTAGGGACAGGGGGCTACACCTTC.

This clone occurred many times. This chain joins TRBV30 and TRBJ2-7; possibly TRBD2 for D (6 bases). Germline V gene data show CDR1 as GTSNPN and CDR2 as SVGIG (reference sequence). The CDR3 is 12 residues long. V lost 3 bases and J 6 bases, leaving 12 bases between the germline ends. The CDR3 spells CAWSGQGGEQYF. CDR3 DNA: TGTGCCTGGAGCGGGCAGGGAGGCGAGCAGTACTTC.

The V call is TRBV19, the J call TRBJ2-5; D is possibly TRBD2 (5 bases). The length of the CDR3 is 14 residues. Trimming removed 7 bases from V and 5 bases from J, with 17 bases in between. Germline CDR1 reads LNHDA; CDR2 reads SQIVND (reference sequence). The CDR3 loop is CASTADSESETQYF. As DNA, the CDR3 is TGTGCCAGTACGGCGGACTCTGAGTCGGAGACCCAGTACTTC.

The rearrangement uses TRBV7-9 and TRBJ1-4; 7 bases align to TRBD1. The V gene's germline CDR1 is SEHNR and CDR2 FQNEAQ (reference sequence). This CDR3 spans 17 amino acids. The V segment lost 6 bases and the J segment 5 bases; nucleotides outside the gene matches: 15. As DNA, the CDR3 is TGTGCCAGCAGTTTACCCCATACCGGGACAGAGAATGAAAAACTGTTTTTT. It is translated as CASSLPHTGTENEKLFF. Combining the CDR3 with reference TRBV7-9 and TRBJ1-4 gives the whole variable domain DTGVSQNPRHKITKRGQNVTFRCDPISEHNRLYWYRQTLGQGPEFLTYFQNEAQLEKSRLLSDRFSAERPKGSFSTLEIQRTEQGDSAMYLCASSLPHTGTENEKLFFGSGTQLSVL.

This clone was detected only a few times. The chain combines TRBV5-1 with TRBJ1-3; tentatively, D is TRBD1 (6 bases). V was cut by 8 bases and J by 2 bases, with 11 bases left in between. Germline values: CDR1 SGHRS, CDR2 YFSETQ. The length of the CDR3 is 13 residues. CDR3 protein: CASTTGTGNTIYF. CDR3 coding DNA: TGCGCCAGTACAACAGGGACTGGAAACACCATATATTTT. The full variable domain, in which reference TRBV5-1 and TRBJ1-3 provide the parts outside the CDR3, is KAGVTQTPRYLIKTRGQQVTLSCSPISGHRSVSWYQQTPGQGLQFLFEYFSETQRNKGNFPGRFSGRQFSNSRSEMNVSTLELGDSALYLCASTTGTGNTIYFGEGSWLTVV.

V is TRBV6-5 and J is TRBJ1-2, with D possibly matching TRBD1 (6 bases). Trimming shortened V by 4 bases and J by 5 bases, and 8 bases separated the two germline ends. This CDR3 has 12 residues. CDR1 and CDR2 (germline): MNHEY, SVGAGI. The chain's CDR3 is CASSLQGYGYTF. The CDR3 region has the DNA TGTGCCAGCAGTTTGCAGGGGTATGGCTACACCTTC.

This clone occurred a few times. The CDR3 is CASSDSGTSGMNEQFF. As DNA, the CDR3 is TGTGCCAGCAGTGACTCAGGGACTAGCGGTATGAATGAGCAGTTCTTC. The chain recombines TRBV6-4 with TRBJ2-1, with 11 nucleotides matching TRBD2. This CDR3 region has 16 residues. Germline V gene lookup returns CDR1 MRHNA and CDR2 SNTAGT. V shed 0 bases, J shed 7 bases, and the junction held 5 bases outside the gene matches.

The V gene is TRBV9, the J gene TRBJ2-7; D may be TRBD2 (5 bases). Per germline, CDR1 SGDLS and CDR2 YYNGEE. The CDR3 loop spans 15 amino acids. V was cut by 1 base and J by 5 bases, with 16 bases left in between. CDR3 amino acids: CASSVFGAEIDEQYF. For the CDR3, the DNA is TGTGCCAGCAGCGTATTCGGAGCGGAAATCGACGAGCAGTACTTC.

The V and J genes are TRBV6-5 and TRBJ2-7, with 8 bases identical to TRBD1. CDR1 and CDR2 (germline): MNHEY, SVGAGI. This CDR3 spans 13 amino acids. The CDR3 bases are TGTGCAACCCGGGACAGGCTAGTCTGGGAGCAGTACTTC. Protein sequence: CATRDRLVWEQYF.

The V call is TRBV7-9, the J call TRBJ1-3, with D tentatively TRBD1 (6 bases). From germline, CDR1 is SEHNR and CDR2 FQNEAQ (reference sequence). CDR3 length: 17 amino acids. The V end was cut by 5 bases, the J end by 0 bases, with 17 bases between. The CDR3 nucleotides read TGTGCCAGCAGCACCAGCGAGGGGGAAGTCTCTGGAAACACCATATATTTT. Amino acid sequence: CASSTSEGEVSGNTIYF.

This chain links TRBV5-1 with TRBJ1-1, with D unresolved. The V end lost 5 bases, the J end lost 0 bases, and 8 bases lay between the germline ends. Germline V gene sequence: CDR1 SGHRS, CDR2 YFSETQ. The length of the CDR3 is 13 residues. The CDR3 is CASRPSMNTEAFF. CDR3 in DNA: TGCGCCAGCAGACCTAGTATGAACACTGAAGCTTTCTTT.

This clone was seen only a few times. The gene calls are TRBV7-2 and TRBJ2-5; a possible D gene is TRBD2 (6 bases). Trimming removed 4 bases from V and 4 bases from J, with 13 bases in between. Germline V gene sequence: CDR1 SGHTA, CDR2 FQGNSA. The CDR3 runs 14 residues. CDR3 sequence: CASSSGTRGETQYF. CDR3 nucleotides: TGTGCCAGCAGCTCAGGGACTCGTGGAGAGACCCAGTACTTC.

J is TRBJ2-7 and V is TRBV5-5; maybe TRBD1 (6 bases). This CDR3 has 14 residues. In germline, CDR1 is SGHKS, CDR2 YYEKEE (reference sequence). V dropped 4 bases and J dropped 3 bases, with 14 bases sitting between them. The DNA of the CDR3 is TGTGCCAGCAGCCCTGGGGACAATTACTACGAGCAGTACTTC. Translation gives CASSPGDNYYEQYF.

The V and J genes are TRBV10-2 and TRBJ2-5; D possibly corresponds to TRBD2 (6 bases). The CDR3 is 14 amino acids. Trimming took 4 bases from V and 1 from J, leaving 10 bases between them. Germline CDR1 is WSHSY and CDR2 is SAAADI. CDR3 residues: CASSVGGGQETQYF. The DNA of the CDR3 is TGCGCCAGCAGTGTGGGAGGTGGCCAAGAGACCCAGTACTTC.

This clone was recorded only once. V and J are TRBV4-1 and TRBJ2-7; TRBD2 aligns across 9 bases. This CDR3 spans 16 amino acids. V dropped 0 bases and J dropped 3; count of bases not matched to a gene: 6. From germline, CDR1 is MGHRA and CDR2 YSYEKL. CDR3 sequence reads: CASSQESGGFNYEQYF. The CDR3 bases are TGCGCCAGCAGCCAAGAAAGCGGGGGGTTCAACTACGAGCAGTACTTC.

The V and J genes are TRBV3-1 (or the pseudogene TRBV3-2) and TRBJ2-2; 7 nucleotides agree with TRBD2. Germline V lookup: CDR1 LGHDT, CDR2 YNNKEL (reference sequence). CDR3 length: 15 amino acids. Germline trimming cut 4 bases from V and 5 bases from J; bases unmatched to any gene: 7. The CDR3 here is CASSRDGEGTGELFF. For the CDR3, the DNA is TGTGCCAGCAGCCGGGACGGGGAGGGGACCGGGGAGCTGTTTTTT.